This entry lists 23 T cell receptor beta chains sequenced from one sample in a study of STAT3 mutations in large granular lymphocyte leukemia. Study-level points and caveats: At least one immunodominant TCR beta clonotype appeared in every T-cell large granular lymphocyte leukemia patient.

No antigens are known for them. The method was immunoSEQ multiplex PCR; TCRdb's version includes in-frame clones alone and lacks a portion of them. The sample lists about 34,000 clones; around 87% were seen once. Sequencing was performed on peripheral blood mononuclear cells. The receptors were sampled from a man in his 60s with T-cell large granular lymphocyte leukemia. Some clones in this sample may be carry-over from other donors' samples.

The chain has TRBV10-1 and TRBJ2-7, with TRBD1 matching over 10 bases. The germline gives CDR1 WNHNN, CDR2 SYGVQD (reference sequence). Losses at the gene ends were 4 bases for V and 1 base for J; bases not matched to a gene: 4. CDR3 size: 15 residues. CDR3 in DNA: TGCGCCAGCAGTGCCGGACAGGGGGGGTCCTACGAGCAGTACTTC. Protein sequence: CASSAGQGGSYEQYF.

In DNA form, the CDR3 reads TGTGCCAGCAGCATACGACTGAGCGTCTCTGAAGCTTTCTTT. This sequence encodes CASSIRLSVSEAFF. The V and J genes are TRBV9 and TRBJ1-1; D gene ambiguous. Germline assignment: CDR1 SGDLS and CDR2 YYNGEE. This CDR3 is 14 amino acids long. Trimming removed 4 bases at V and 6 bases at J, with 16 bases between. The whole variable domain, remainder taken from reference TRBV9 and TRBJ1-1, is DSGVTQTPKHLITATGQRVTLRCSPRSGDLSVYWYQQSLDQGLQFLIQYYNGEERAKGNILERFSAQQFPDLHSELNLSSLELGDSALYFCASSIRLSVSEAFFGQGTRLTVV.

The rearrangement links TRBV2 to TRBJ2-7, with D possibly matching TRBD2 (6 bases). Trimming stripped 4 bases from V and 5 bases from J, with 18 bases between. Germline CDR1 reads SNHLY; CDR2 reads FYNNEI. There are 15 residues in the CDR3. The CDR3 protein is CASSGGGGSQDEQYF. The CDR3, as DNA: TGTGCCAGCAGTGGGGGAGGTGGGAGCCAAGACGAGCAGTACTTC.

The V call is TRBV7-9, the J call TRBJ2-3; D might be TRBD1 (6 bases). The CDR3 is 12 residues long. The ends were cut back, 5 bases at V and 6 bases at J, with 9 bases in the middle. CDR1 is SEHNR and CDR2 is FQNEAQ in the germline V gene (reference sequence). CDR3 DNA: TGTGCCAGCAGCCTGCAGGGGGATACGCAGTATTTT. Its protein is CASSLQGDTQYF. Full variable domain (missing parts from reference TRBV7-9 and TRBJ2-3): DTGVSQNPRHKITKRGQNVTFRCDPISEHNRLYWYRQTLGQGPEFLTYFQNEAQLEKSRLLSDRFSAERPKGSFSTLEIQRTEQGDSAMYLCASSLQGDTQYFGPGTRLTVL.

Only a few counts were recorded for this clone. The chain is built from TRBV13 and TRBJ1-1, with TRBD1 matching over 12 bases. The germline V gene has CDR1 PRHDT and CDR2 FYEKMQ (reference sequence). V shed 4 bases and J 1 base; nucleotides not matched to a gene: 7. This CDR3 has 17 residues. Written as DNA, the CDR3 is TGTGCCAGCAGCTCCCTCCCGGGACAGGGGGCGAACACTGAAGCTTTCTTT. Translation: CASSSLPGQGANTEAFF. The variable domain in full, completed from reference TRBV13 and TRBJ1-1, reads AAGVIQSPRHLIKEKRETATLKCYPIPRHDTVYWYQQGPGQDPQFLISFYEKMQSDKGSIPDRFSAQQFSDYHSELNMSSLELGDSALYFCASSSLPGQGANTEAFFGQGTRLTVV.

This chain connects TRBV5-1 to TRBJ1-1; 9 bases line up with TRBD1. The J segment lost 1 base and the V segment lost 3 bases, leaving 4 bases of the junction unmatched. This CDR3 has 15 residues. Germline CDR1 SGHRS, CDR2 YFSETQ. The CDR3 DNA reads TGCGCCAGCAGCTCACAGGGGGCGCGGAACACTGAAGCTTTCTTT. Its protein product is CASSSQGARNTEAFF.

The V call is TRBV15, the J call TRBJ2-5; TRBD2 matches 14 bases. The germline gives CDR1 LNHNV, CDR2 YYDKDF (reference sequence). This CDR3 comprises 20 residues. Trimming removed 3 bases from V and 2 bases from J; junction bases left unmatched: 14. The CDR3 DNA follows: TGTGCCACCAGCAGGGCCGCTGGACTAGCGGGAGGAGTCGGGCAAGAGACCCAGTACTTC. Amino acids: CATSRAAGLAGGVGQETQYF. Based on the CDR3 plus reference TRBV15 and TRBJ2-5, the full variable domain is DAMVIQNPRYQVTQFGKPVTLSCSQTLNHNVMYWYQQKSSQAPKLLFHYYDKDFNNEADTPDNFQSRRPNTSFCFLDIRSPGLGDTAMYLCATSRAAGLAGGVGQETQYFGPGTRLLVL.

The J gene is TRBJ1-2, the V gene TRBV30; 8 nucleotides match TRBD1. The ends lost 2 bases at V and 2 bases at J; junction bases unmatched: 7. From germline, CDR1 is GTSNPN and CDR2 SVGIG (reference sequence). This CDR3 has 15 amino acids. Here the CDR3 DNA reads TGTGCCTGGAGTCACACAGGGGGACCCAACTATGGCTACACCTTC. Translated, it gives CAWSHTGGPNYGYTF.

V usage is TRBV19 and J usage is TRBJ2-3, with unresolved D. This CDR3 has 13 amino acids. The germline V and J ends were trimmed by 6 bases and 2 bases, with 9 bases remaining between them. In germline, CDR1 is LNHDA, CDR2 SQIVND (reference sequence). The CDR3 reads CASSWTVTDTQYF. The CDR3 coding sequence is TGTGCCAGTAGCTGGACGGTCACAGATACGCAGTATTTT.

This clone has a single count. As DNA, the CDR3 is TGTGCCGCCGGCCGTGGGGGTTCTGGGGCCAACGTCCTGACTTTC. This encodes CAAGRGGSGANVLTF. The chain uses TRBV6-1 and TRBJ2-6; D assignment may be TRBD1 or TRBD2 (5 bases each). The CDR3 runs to 15 residues. CDR1 and CDR2 (germline): MNHNS, SASEGT. The ends were cut back, 11 bases at V and 1 base at J, with 15 bases in the middle.

The chain joins TRBV15 to TRBJ2-3; 8 positions agree with TRBD2. Germline CDR1 LNHNV, CDR2 YYDKDF (reference sequence). V was pared by 5 bases and J by 1 base, with 5 bases of the junction left unmatched. The CDR3 is 15 amino acids. CDR3 sequence (DNA): TGTGCCACCAGCCCGACTAGCGCCCGCACAGATACGCAGTATTTT. Translated: CATSPTSARTDTQYF.

The chain employs TRBV28 and TRBJ1-5; 7 nucleotides align to TRBD1. Trimming removed 3 bases from V and 4 bases from J; junction bases left unmatched: 6. Germline assignment: CDR1 MDHEN and CDR2 SYDVKM. The CDR3 has 15 residues. The CDR3 spells CASSFITGANQPQHF. CDR3 nucleotides: TGTGCCAGCAGTTTTATTACAGGGGCTAATCAGCCCCAGCATTTT.

The CDR3 sequence is CASSSPTTGYYEQYF. CDR3 coding DNA: TGTGCCAGCAGCTCCCCTACGACAGGGTACTACGAGCAGTACTTC. V gene TRBV5-4 combines with J gene TRBJ2-7; 7 nucleotides match TRBD1. From germline, CDR1 is SGHNT and CDR2 YYREEE (reference sequence). The CDR3 runs to 15 residues. After removal of 3 bases from V and 3 bases from J, the junction contained 9 bases not matched to a gene.

The chain recombines TRBV7-8 with TRBJ1-5; D is unclear. Trimming removed 1 base from V and 7 bases from J, with 14 bases in between. CDR3 size: 15 residues. Germline-derived CDR1 and CDR2 are SGHVS and FQNEAQ. The CDR3 DNA follows: TGTGCCAGCAGCTTAGGGGAATCGGTTGGGCAGCCCCAGCATTTT. It encodes CASSLGESVGQPQHF.

By sample share, this clone is medium-sized. This chain joins TRBV5-5 and TRBJ1-5; D remains ambiguous. The CDR3 spans 15 residues. Looked up from germline, CDR1 is SGHKS and CDR2 is YYEKEE (reference sequence). The V end was cut by 3 bases, the J end by 5 bases, with 15 bases between. CDR3 nucleotides: TGTGCCAGCAGCTCCCGCCCCCGGGCGGATCAGCCCCAGCATTTT. Its translation is CASSSRPRADQPQHF.

CDR3 sequence reads: CASTTRVQVGRNYGYTF. The CDR3 DNA follows: TGTGCCAGCACCACTAGGGTGCAGGTTGGCCGGAACTATGGCTACACCTTC. This sequence joins TRBV7-9 and TRBJ1-2; no firm D call. Trimming left V 7 bases short and J 2 bases short, with 23 bases between. The CDR3 has 17 amino acids. Germline V gene lookup returns CDR1 SEHNR and CDR2 FQNEAQ (reference sequence).

The DNA for the CDR3 is TGCGCCAGCAGCGGAGGGACAGGGGCGCTGAACACTGAAGCTTTCTTT. Protein product: CASSGGTGALNTEAFF. The chain is built from TRBV5-1 and TRBJ1-1; 10 bases are a match to TRBD1. Germline CDR1 SGHRS, CDR2 YFSETQ. Losses at the gene ends were 4 bases for V and 0 bases for J; bases not matched to a gene: 6. CDR3 length: 16 amino acids.

Only one count was recorded for this clone. CDR3 nucleotides: TGTGCCAGCAGCTCGTGGGGGCAGGGGGCTTCAGATACGCAGTATTTT. Its protein is CASSSWGQGASDTQYF. The V gene is TRBV7-9, the J gene TRBJ2-3; TRBD1 agrees at 8 bases. The J segment lost 4 bases and the V segment lost 4 bases, leaving 10 bases of the junction unmatched. The germline V gene encodes CDR1 SEHNR and CDR2 FQNEAQ (reference sequence). This CDR3 has 16 residues. Using reference TRBV7-9 and TRBJ2-3 for the parts outside the CDR3, the full variable domain is DTGVSQNPRHKITKRGQNVTFRCDPISEHNRLYWYRQTLGQGPEFLTYFQNEAQLEKSRLLSDRFSAERPKGSFSTLEIQRTEQGDSAMYLCASSSWGQGASDTQYFGPGTRLTVL.

This clone rates as medium-sized. The CDR3 spells CASSWGGQGQETQYF. For the CDR3, the DNA is TGTGCCAGCAGTTGGGGCGGACAGGGCCAAGAGACCCAGTACTTC. The gene calls are TRBV2 and TRBJ2-5, with TRBD1 matching 8 bases. There are 15 residues in the CDR3. Looked up from germline, CDR1 is SNHLY and CDR2 is FYNNEI. V lost 5 bases, J lost 1 base, and 6 bases stayed unmatched.

V and J are TRBV7-9 and TRBJ1-1; D unclear. V lost 1 base and J lost 4, with 7 bases in between. CDR3 size: 13 residues. Germline CDR1 SEHNR, CDR2 FQNEAQ (reference sequence). For the CDR3, the DNA is TGTGCCAGCAGCTTAGAAGGAGGCACTGAAGCTTTCTTT. This encodes CASSLEGGTEAFF. The whole variable domain, filled in from reference TRBV7-9 and TRBJ1-1, reads DTGVSQNPRHKITKRGQNVTFRCDPISEHNRLYWYRQTLGQGPEFLTYFQNEAQLEKSRLLSDRFSAERPKGSFSTLEIQRTEQGDSAMYLCASSLEGGTEAFFGQGTRLTVV.

This chain connects TRBV5-5 to TRBJ2-2; 7 nucleotides match TRBD2. The CDR3 covers 14 residues. With V trimmed by 7 bases and J by 2 bases, 5 bases remained unmatched. Germline V gene sequence: CDR1 SGHKS, CDR2 YYEKEE (reference sequence). The CDR3 reads CASFPAGNTGELFF. The CDR3 DNA reads TGTGCCAGCTTCCCAGCGGGAAACACCGGGGAGCTGTTTTTT.

The rearrangement links TRBV5-1 to TRBJ2-3; the match to TRBD2 covers 12 bases. CDR1 SGHRS and CDR2 YFSETQ come from the germline V gene. V dropped 4 bases and J dropped 7; count of bases not matched to a gene: 7. This CDR3 region has 15 residues. Here the CDR3 DNA reads TGCGCCAGCAGCCCAGGACTAGCGGGAAAGTATACGCAGTATTTT. It encodes CASSPGLAGKYTQYF.

The chain joins TRBV6-5 to TRBJ1-2; 9 bases are a match to TRBD1. Trimming at V came to 6 bases and at J to 4 bases, leaving 0 bases not matched to a gene. Germline loops: CDR1 MNHEY, CDR2 SVGAGI. The CDR3 is 12 amino acids. The CDR3 bases are TGTGCCAGCAGGACAGGGGGCTATGGCTACACCTTC. Its protein product is CASRTGGYGYTF.